This TCR beta chain was sequenced during a study of technical replicates of blood from a handful of donors. Profiled with immunoSEQ multiplex PCR; TCRdb holds only in-frame clones, not every one. This sample has over 50,000 clones, with approximately 97% found just once. V lost 3 bases and J 0 bases, leaving 10 bases between the germline ends. CDR1 SNHLY and CDR2 FYNNEI come from the germline V gene. The CDR3 contains 15 residues. The sequenced sample was T cells isolated from PBMCs. This chain links TRBV2 with TRBJ2-3, with D possibly TRBD1 on 6 matching bases. The receptor was isolated from a human donor in good health. CDR3 amino acids: CASSDRTASTDTQYF. The CDR3 coding sequence is TGTGCCAGCAGTGATAGGACAGCTAGCACAGATACGCAGTATTTT. Complete variable domain (other parts from reference TRBV2 and TRBJ2-3): EPEVTQTPSHQVTQMGQEVILRCVPISNHLYFYWYRQILGQKVEFLVSFYNNEISEKSEIFDDQFSVERPDGSNFTLKIRSTKLEDSAMYFCASSDRTASTDTQYFGPGTRLTVL.